This entry concerns a single T cell receptor (beta chain). Some clones are missing from TCRdb's copy, which holds only in-frame ones; the method was immunoSEQ multiplex PCR. The sample consists of approximately 110,000 clones, about 82% of them appearing once. Trimming at V came to 7 bases and at J to 4 bases, leaving 9 bases not matched to a gene. The CDR3 has 15 amino acids. Germline CDR1 is MNHEY and CDR2 is SVGAGI. The sample originates from a study of blood T cell repertoires in COVID-19. Sequencing was carried out using peripheral blood. This sequence joins TRBV6-5 and TRBJ1-1; 10 bases map to TRBD1. This clonotype was obtained from a human donor in a cohort sampled during active COVID-19. CDR3 DNA sequence: TGTGCCAGCAACAAACCCGGGACAGGGGTCACTGAAGCTTTCTTT. This encodes CASNKPGTGVTEAFF.